Sequencing of this T cell receptor (beta chain) was carried out in a study of glioma-infiltrating T cells after dendritic cell vaccination. Turning to the study itself: Monocyte-derived dendritic cells, cultured 6 to 8 days with IL-4 and GM-CSF, were pulsed with autologous tumor lysate. Notes on the study in general: Complete blood and tumor specimen sets were limited to few patients.

Time point of the sample: after dendritic cell vaccination, including at tumor progression/relapse. Germline V lookup: CDR1 MNHNS, CDR2 SASEGT. With 4 bases removed from V and 0 bases from J, the gap between germline ends came to 14 bases. The CDR3 runs to 16 residues. Primers: 60 V beta forward and 13 J beta reverse. TCRdb's copy holds only in-frame clones and misses some; the assay was immunoSEQ multiplex PCR. The table includes 110,000 or so clones, about 90% detected once. This clone was seen a few times. The antigen is not known. The TCR comes from a human donor with glioblastoma. The rearrangement links TRBV6-1 to TRBJ2-3; D may be TRBD2 (6 bases). The sequenced sample was blood, obtained after dendritic cell vaccination. The CDR3 nucleotides are TGTGCCAGCAGTGCAGGTAGCGGAGGCAGCACAGATACGCAGTATTTT. It codes for CASSAGSGGSTDTQYF.